This T cell receptor (beta chain) was recorded in a study of blood T cell repertoires in COVID-19. Background on the study: From the United States, Italy and Spain came samples of acute and convalescent COVID-19. PBMCs, B-cell-depleted T cells, or T cells were the source of the cDNA or gDNA that made up the material.

This clone was counted a few times. Original data processing: Reference gene primer amplification in the assay estimated nucleated cell counts. Data came from immunoSEQ multiplex PCR; TCRdb stores just in-frame clones and leaves some out. For V, J and clone size, that table is used; D and trimming come from the DNA. Found here are about 140,000 clones, less than 80% of them singletons; the top ten hold roughly 4.7%. Germline-derived CDR1 and CDR2 are SGHKS and YYEKEE (reference sequence). The CDR3 runs 13 residues. V was clipped by 0 bases and J by 1 base, with 4 bases between them. The receptor was derived from an elderly woman with active or convalescent COVID-19. Sequencing input: peripheral blood. The chain is built from TRBV5-5 and TRBJ1-1; no clear D. The CDR3 coding sequence is TGTGCCAGCAGCTTGGAGAGGAACACTGAAGCTTTCTTT. This codes for CASSLERNTEAFF. The full variable domain, rest sourced from reference TRBV5-5 and TRBJ1-1, is DAGVTQSPTHLIKTRGQQVTLRCSPISGHKSVSWYQQVLGQGPQFIFQYYEKEERGRGNFPDRFSARQFPNYSSELNVNALLLGDSALYLCASSLERNTEAFFGQGTRLTVV.